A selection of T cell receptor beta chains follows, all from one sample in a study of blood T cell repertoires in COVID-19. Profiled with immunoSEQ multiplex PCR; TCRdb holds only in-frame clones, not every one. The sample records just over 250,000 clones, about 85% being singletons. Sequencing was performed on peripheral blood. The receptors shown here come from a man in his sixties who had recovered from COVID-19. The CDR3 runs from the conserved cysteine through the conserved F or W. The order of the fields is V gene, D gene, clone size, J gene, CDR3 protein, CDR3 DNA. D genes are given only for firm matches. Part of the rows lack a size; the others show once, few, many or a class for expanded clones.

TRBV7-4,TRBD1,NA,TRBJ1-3,CASSSGDSRGIGNTIYF,TGTGCCAGCAGCTCAGGAGACTCCAGGGGGATTGGAAACACCATATATTTT
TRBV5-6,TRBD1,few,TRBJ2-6,CASADTLGTGYSGANVLTF,TGTGCCAGCGCCGACACCCTCGGGACAGGTTACTCTGGGGCCAACGTCCTGACTTTC
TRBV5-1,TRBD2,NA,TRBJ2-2,CASSLVVTSGTNTGELFF,TGCGCCAGCAGCTTGGTCGTGACTAGCGGAACGAACACCGGGGAGCTGTTTTTT
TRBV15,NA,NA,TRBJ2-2,CATSRGVGELFF,TGTGCCACCAGCAGAGGGGTGGGCGAGCTGTTTTTT
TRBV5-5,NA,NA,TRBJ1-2,CASSLSGDYGYTF,TGTGCCAGCAGCTTATCGGGAGACTATGGCTACACCTTC
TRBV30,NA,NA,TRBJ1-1,CAWRGRGLGTEAFF,TGTGCCTGGAGGGGCCGGGGGTTGGGCACTGAAGCTTTCTTT
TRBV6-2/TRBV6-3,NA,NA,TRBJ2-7,CASSHSYEQYF,TGTGCCAGCAGTCATTCCTACGAGCAGTACTTC
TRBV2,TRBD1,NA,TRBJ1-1,CASSAETRDRVVRDTEAFF,TGTGCCAGCAGTGCAGAAACCCGGGACAGGGTGGTTCGGGACACTGAAGCTTTCTTT
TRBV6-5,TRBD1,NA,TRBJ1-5,CASRDRFSNQPQHF,TGTGCCAGCAGGGACAGGTTTAGCAATCAGCCCCAGCATTTT
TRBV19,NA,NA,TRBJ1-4,CASSPRSSEKLFF,TGTGCCAGTAGTCCCCGATCGAGTGAAAAACTGTTTTTT
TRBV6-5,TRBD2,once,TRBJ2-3,CASRRGLAGTDTQYF,TGTGCCAGCAGGCGAGGACTAGCGGGGACAGATACGCAGTATTTT
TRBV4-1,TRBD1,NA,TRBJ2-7,CASSQQMGQGAYEQYF,TGCGCCAGCAGCCAACAAATGGGACAGGGGGCGTACGAGCAGTACTTC
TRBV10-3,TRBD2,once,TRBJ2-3,CAISGLLAGGTDTQYF,TGTGCCATCAGTGGGCTTCTAGCGGGGGGAACAGATACGCAGTATTTT